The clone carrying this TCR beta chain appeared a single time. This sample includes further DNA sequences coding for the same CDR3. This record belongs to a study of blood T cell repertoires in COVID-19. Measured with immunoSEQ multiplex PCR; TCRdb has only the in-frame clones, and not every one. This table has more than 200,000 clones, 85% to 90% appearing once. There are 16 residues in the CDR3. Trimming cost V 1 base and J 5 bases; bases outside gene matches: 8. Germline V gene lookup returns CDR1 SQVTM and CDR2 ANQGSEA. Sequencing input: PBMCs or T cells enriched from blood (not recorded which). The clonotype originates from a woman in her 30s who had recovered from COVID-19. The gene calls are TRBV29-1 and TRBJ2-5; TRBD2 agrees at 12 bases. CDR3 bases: TGCAGCGTTGAAGGGGCTAGCGGGAGGGCCAGGGAGACCCAGTACTTC. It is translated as CSVEGASGRARETQYF.